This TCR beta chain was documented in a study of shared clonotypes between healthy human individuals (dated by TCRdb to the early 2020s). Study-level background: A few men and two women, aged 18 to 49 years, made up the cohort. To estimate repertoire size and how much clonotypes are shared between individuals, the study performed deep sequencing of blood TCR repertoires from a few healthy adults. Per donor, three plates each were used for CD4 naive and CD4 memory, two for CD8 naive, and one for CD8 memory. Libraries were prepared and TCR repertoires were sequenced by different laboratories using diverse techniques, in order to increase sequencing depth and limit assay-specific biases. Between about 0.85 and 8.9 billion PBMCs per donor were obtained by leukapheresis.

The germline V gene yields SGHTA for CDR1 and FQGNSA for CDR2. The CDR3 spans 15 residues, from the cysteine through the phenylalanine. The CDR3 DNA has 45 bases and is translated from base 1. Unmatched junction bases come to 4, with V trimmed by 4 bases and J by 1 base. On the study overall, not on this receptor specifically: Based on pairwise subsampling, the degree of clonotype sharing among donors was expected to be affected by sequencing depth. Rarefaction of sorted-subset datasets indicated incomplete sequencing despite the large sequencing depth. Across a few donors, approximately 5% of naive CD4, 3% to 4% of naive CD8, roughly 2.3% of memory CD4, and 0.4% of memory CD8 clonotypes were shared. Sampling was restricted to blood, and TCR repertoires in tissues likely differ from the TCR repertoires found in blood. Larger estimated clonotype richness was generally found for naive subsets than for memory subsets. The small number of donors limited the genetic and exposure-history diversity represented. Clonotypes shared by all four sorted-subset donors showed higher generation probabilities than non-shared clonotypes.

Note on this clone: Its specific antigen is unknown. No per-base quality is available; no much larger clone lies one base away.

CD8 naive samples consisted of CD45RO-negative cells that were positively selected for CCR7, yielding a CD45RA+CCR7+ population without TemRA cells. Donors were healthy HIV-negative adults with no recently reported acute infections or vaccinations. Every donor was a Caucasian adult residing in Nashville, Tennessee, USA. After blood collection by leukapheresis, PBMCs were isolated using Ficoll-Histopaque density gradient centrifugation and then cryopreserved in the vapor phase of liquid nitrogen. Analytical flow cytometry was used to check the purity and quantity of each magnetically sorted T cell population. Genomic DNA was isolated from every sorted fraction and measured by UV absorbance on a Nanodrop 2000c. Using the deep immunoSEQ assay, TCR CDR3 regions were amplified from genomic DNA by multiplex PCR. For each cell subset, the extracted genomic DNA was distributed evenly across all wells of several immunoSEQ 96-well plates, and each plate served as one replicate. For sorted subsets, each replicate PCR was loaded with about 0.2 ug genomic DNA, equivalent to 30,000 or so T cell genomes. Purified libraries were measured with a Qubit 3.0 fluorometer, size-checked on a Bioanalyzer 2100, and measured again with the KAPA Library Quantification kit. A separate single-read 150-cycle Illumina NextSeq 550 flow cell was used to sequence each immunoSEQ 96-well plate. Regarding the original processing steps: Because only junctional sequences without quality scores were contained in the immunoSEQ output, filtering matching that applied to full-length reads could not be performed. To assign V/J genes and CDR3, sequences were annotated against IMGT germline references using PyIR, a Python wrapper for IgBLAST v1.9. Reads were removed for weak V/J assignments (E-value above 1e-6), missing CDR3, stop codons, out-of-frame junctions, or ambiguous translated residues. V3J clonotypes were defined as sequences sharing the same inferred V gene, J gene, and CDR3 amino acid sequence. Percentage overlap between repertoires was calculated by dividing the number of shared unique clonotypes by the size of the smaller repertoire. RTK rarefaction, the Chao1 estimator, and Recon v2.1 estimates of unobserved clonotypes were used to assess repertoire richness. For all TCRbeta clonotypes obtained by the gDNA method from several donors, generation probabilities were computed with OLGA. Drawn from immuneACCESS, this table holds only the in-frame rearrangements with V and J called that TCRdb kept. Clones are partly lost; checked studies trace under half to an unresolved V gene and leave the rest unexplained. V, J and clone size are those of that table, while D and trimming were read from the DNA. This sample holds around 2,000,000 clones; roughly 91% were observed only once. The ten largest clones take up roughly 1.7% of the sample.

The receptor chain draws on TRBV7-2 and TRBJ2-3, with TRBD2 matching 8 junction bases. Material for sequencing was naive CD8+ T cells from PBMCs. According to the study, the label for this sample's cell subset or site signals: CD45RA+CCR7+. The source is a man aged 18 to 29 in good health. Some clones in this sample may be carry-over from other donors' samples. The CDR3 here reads CASSSVTSGTDTQYF. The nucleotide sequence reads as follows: TGTGCCAGCAGCTCCGTGACTAGCGGCACAGATACGCAGTATTTT.